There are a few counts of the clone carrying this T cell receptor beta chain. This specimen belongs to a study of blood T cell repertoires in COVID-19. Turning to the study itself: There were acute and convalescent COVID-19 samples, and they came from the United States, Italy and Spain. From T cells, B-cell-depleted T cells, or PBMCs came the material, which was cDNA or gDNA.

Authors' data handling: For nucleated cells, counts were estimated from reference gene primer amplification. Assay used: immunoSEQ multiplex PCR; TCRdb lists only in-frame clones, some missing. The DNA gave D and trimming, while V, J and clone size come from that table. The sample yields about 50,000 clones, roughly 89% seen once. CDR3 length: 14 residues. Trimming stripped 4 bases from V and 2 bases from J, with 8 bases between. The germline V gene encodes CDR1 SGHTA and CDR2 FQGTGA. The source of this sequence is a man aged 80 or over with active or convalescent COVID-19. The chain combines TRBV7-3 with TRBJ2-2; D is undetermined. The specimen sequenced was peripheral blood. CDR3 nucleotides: TGTGCCAGCAGCTCCACAGTAAACACCGGGGAGCTGTTTTTT. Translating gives CASSSTVNTGELFF.